This TCR beta chain was identified in a study of T-cell memory formation after mild COVID-19. TCRdb re-called the 5' RACE reads through MiXCR, storing one row per CDR3 protein. Counted here are around 160,000 distinct CDR3 sequences, 11% occurring once; the ten biggest clones make up approximately 3.4%. CDR3 length: 14 residues. Trimming at V came to 4 bases and at J to 8 bases, leaving 7 bases not matched to a gene. Germline V gene data show CDR1 as SGHAT and CDR2 as FQNNGV. This TCR derives from a man aged 18 to 30 who had mild COVID-19 (a few samples of this study predate the infection). Cell type and time point are not known. Input material: PBMCs or a T cell subset sorted from them (not recorded which). The chain recombines TRBV11-2 with TRBJ2-1, with 8 bases fitting TRBD1. The CDR3 loop is CASSSRQGSDEQFF. For the CDR3, the DNA is TGTGCCAGCAGCTCGCGACAGGGGTCGGATGAGCAGTTCTTC.